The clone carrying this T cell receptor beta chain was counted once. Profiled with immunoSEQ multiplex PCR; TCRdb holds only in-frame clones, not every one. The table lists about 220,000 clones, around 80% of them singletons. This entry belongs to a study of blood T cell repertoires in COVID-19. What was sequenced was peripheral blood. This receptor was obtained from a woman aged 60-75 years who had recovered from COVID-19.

The DNA for the CDR3 is TGTGCCTGGAGTGCGACAGGGAAGATTGGAAAACTGTTTTTT. Translation gives CAWSATGKIGKLFF. The chain links TRBV30 to TRBJ1-4, with 7 bases lining up with TRBD1. V trimming: 1 base; J trimming: 10 bases; junction bases outside the gene matches: 9. This CDR3 is built from 14 residues. The germline V gene has CDR1 GTSNPN and CDR2 SVGIG (reference sequence).